This TCR beta chain is from a study of blood T cell repertoires in COVID-19. Study context: Acute-phase and convalescent COVID-19 samples originated in the United States, Italy and Spain. Nucleic acid was either cDNA or gDNA, and it came from T cells, B-cell-depleted T cells, or PBMCs.

The CDR3 is 16 amino acids. Trimming cost V 3 bases and J 5 bases; bases outside gene matches: 4. Looked up from germline, CDR1 is MGHRA and CDR2 is YSYEKL. In the authors' methods: It was from reference gene primer amplification that nucleated cell counts were estimated. Only in-frame clones appear in the TCRdb table, and some are missing; sequencing was by immunoSEQ multiplex PCR. V and J calls and clone size follow that table, whereas D and trimming were derived from the DNA. The table lists fewer than 90,000 clones, more than 65% of them singletons. This sequence originates from a man in his sixties or seventies with COVID-19, enrolled during active disease. The V call is TRBV4-1, the J call TRBJ2-3, with 14 bases matching TRBD2. The sequenced material came from peripheral blood. The CDR3 sequence: CASSHGLAGGLDTQYF. In nucleotides, the CDR3 is TGCGCCAGCAGCCACGGACTAGCGGGGGGCCTAGATACGCAGTATTTT.